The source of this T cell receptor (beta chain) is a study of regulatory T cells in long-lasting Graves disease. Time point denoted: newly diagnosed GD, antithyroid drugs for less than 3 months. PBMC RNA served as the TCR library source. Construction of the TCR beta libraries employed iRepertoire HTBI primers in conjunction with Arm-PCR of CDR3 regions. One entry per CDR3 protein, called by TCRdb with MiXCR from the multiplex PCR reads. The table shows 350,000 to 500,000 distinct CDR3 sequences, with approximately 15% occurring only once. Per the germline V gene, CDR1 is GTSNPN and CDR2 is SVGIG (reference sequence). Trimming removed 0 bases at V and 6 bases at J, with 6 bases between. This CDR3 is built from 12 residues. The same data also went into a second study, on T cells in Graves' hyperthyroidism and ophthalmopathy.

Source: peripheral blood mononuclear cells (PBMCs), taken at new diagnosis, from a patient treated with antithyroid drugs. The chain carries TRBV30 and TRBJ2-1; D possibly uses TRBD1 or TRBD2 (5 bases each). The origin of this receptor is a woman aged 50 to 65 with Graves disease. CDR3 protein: CAWSVGTNEQFF. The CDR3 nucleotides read TGTGCCTGGAGTGTAGGGACCAATGAGCAGTTCTTC.